This TCR beta chain emerged from a study of CD8+CD57+ T cells in acquired aplastic anemia. Turning to the study itself: Sorted cells (CD4+ and CD8+) yielded DNA amounts that averaged approximately 3.2 ug.

CDR3 length: 14 residues. Per germline, CDR1 DFQATT and CDR2 SNEGSKA (reference sequence). With 3 bases removed from V and 6 bases from J, the gap between germline ends came to 17 bases. In this sample, this clonotype turned up a few times. The target antigen is unknown. The study profiled TCR beta VDJ and CDR3 using genomic DNA as template. TCRdb analysed the reads with MiXCR anew, one entry per CDR3 protein. The sample has about 81,000 distinct CDR3 sequences; about half are singletons. Study observations and caveats: Patients and controls were not found to differ significantly in CD8+ Simpson's diversity.

This chain joins TRBV20-1 and TRBJ1-1; weak D call: TRBD1 (5 bases). Sequencing input: sorted CD4+, CD8+, or CD8+CD57+ T cells (not recorded which) from PBMCs. This receptor was identified in a human donor in good health, serving as a control. The CDR3 is CSARWLAGGAEAFF. The CDR3, as DNA: TGCAGTGCTAGGTGGCTTGCGGGGGGGGCTGAAGCTTTCTTT.